This T cell receptor beta chain originates from a study of regulatory T cells in long-lasting Graves disease. Regarding the study as a whole: Persistent Graves' patients possessed reduced TCR diversity relative to recently diagnosed ones. Clonotypes that were public and shared totalled 2,500 to 3,500 in persistent patients versus about 1,000 in new patients.

Only a few counts were recorded for this clonotype. Its antigen is not known. Time point specified: persistent/refractory GD, antithyroid drugs over 5 years with positive TRAb. There was RNA extracted from PBMCs, and the TCR library was made from it. A volume of 8.5 to 10 milliliters of peripheral blood was collected in EDTA tubes. This CDR3 spans 14 amino acids. The V segment lost 5 bases and the J segment 7 bases; nucleotides outside the gene matches: 14. Germline CDR1 is GTSNPN and CDR2 is SVGIG (reference sequence). With iRepertoire HTBI primers and Arm-PCR of CDR3 regions, TCR beta libraries were built. TCRdb recomputed calls from the multiplex PCR reads with MiXCR, one row per CDR3 protein. The sample consists of almost 350,000 distinct CDR3 sequences, around a fifth of them appearing once.

The source material was peripheral blood mononuclear cells (PBMCs), sampled when the disease was refractory, from a patient treated with antithyroid drugs. The chain combines TRBV30 with TRBJ2-7; 7 positions match TRBD1. The TCR sequence derives from a female donor with Graves disease. The CDR3 is CAWEVQGEVGEQYF. CDR3 nucleotides: TGTGCCTGGGAGGTCCAGGGGGAAGTGGGGGAGCAGTACTTC.